The sequence of this T cell receptor beta chain was determined in a study of cytomegalovirus exposure and HLA in healthy donors. Regarding the study as a whole: Later work associated 16,951 TCR beta sequences with HLA alleles at 0.05 false discovery rate. Evidence from a later analysis indicated that most CMV-associated TCR beta chains looked HLA-restricted.

Points on this clone: Its antigen is unidentified.

This PCR relied on a set of 60 Vbeta primers and 13 Jbeta primers. Sequenced by immunoSEQ multiplex PCR; TCRdb stores in-frame clones only, minus some. This sample has almost 95,000 clones; nearly 70% occur once, and the top ten carry roughly 2.7%. The V and J ends lost 6 bases and 3 bases respectively, with 18 bases between them. The CDR3 is 15 amino acids. Germline V gene lookup returns CDR1 MNHEY and CDR2 SVGAGI. What was sequenced was PBMCs. The receptor's source is a man in his fifties or sixties in good health and CMV-seronegative. V is TRBV6-5 and J is TRBJ2-7, with a weak D call TRBD2 (6 bases). The CDR3 DNA sequence: TGTGCCAGCAGCCAAGGACGGGGGTTGGGCTACGAGCAGTACTTC. It yields the protein CASSQGRGLGYEQYF.